Below, 10 T cell receptor beta chains from the same sample are listed, as sequenced in a study of T cell repertoires in aging, cancer and after chemotherapy. A mixed TRB-A/B primer pool amplified rearranged TRB by multiplex touch-down PCR. TCRdb fed the multiplex PCR reads into MiXCR, producing one record per CDR3 protein. The sample holds 5,000 to 6,000 distinct CDR3 sequences, approximately 28% seen once. Amplification of TCR beta used genomic DNA extracted from peripheral blood. Material: blood. Source of these receptors: a human donor in good health.

This clonotype was observed a handful of times. The CDR3 reads CASSPQGGAYGYTF. The CDR3 DNA follows: TGTGCCAGCAGTCCACAAGGGGGCGCCTATGGCTACACCTTC. The rearrangement links TRBV27 to TRBJ1-2; 7 bases align to TRBD1. Trimming cost V 5 bases and J 4 bases; bases outside gene matches: 7. Germline loops: CDR1 MNHEY, CDR2 SMNVEV (reference sequence). The CDR3 is 14 residues long.

The chain carries TRBV7-2 and TRBJ2-1; D is unclear. Trimming removed 1 base at V and 8 bases at J, with 15 bases between. The CDR3 consists of 15 residues. Germline V gene data show CDR1 as SGHTA and CDR2 as FQGNSA. The CDR3 region has the DNA TGTGCCAGCAGCTTAGGGAGAAGCCTTCGACATGAGCAGTTCTTC. The encoded protein is CASSLGRSLRHEQFF.

CDR3 bases: TGTGCCAGCAGTTACAACCAGAACCCGAATTCACCCCTCCACTTT. It translates to CASSYNQNPNSPLHF. V usage is TRBV6-5 and J usage is TRBJ1-6; D is ambiguous. There are 15 residues in the CDR3. V dropped 2 bases and J dropped 7 bases, with 12 bases sitting between them. Germline V CDR1 and CDR2: MNHEY, SVGAGI.

V is TRBV6-1 and J is TRBJ2-3; D not resolved. From germline, CDR1 is MNHNS and CDR2 SASEGT. V dropped 10 bases and J dropped 0 bases, with 11 bases sitting between them. The CDR3 loop spans 13 amino acids. The CDR3 protein is CATQHRSTDTQYF. CDR3 bases: TGTGCCACCCAACACCGTAGCACAGATACGCAGTATTTT.

This clonotype ranks as medium-sized (0.01 to 0.1%). The chain employs TRBV19 and TRBJ1-5; perhaps TRBD1 as D (5 bases). The CDR3 length is 17 residues. Germline V gene lookup returns CDR1 LNHDA and CDR2 SQIVND (reference sequence). V shed 4 bases and J shed 1 base, with 17 bases lying between them. CDR3 sequence: CASSKRRVLGSNQPQHF. The CDR3 DNA is TGTGCCAGTAGTAAGCGCAGGGTCTTAGGGAGCAATCAGCCCCAGCATTTT.

The gene calls are TRBV11-1 and TRBJ1-5, with 8 nucleotides matching TRBD1. J gave up 0 bases and V 7 bases, and 5 bases lay outside the gene matches. The CDR3 consists of 15 residues. Germline CDR1 is SGHAT and CDR2 is FQDESV (reference sequence). CDR3 amino acids: CASILGQGSNQPQHF. For the CDR3, the DNA is TGTGCCAGCATTCTCGGACAGGGTAGCAATCAGCCCCAGCATTTT.

This clonotype counts as medium-sized. This chain connects TRBV19 to TRBJ1-1; TRBD1 might be the D (5 bases). The CDR3 loop spans 14 amino acids. The V end lost 8 bases, the J end lost 0 bases, and 13 bases lay between the germline ends. The V gene's germline CDR1 is LNHDA and CDR2 SQIVND (reference sequence). The DNA of the CDR3 is TGTGCCAGTTTGGACGGACACATGAACACTGAAGCTTTCTTT. It is translated as CASLDGHMNTEAFF.

This chain uses TRBV7-2 with TRBJ2-5, with 8 bases matching TRBD1. CDR1 and CDR2 (germline): SGHTA, FQGNSA. There are 14 residues in the CDR3. Trimming at V came to 5 bases and at J to 5 bases, leaving 7 bases not matched to a gene. The CDR3 sequence: CASSPNRGKETQYF. As DNA, the CDR3 is TGTGCCAGCAGCCCTAACAGGGGGAAGGAGACCCAGTACTTC.

This clonotype is judged medium-sized. The chain has TRBV29-1 and TRBJ1-2; D unresolved. CDR3 length: 12 amino acids. Germline CDR1 SQVTM, CDR2 ANQGSEA. Trimming removed 7 bases from V and 0 bases from J, with 9 bases in between. This CDR3 is CSGTSTNYGYTF. The DNA for the CDR3 is TGCAGCGGCACCTCGACTAACTATGGCTACACCTTC.

The chain joins TRBV2 to TRBJ2-7; D could derive from TRBD1 or TRBD2 (5 bases each). Germline V gives CDR1 SNHLY, CDR2 FYNNEI. The germline V and J ends were trimmed by 11 bases and 2 bases, with 13 bases remaining between them. The CDR3 runs to 12 residues. CDR3 sequence: CASGPWAYEQYF. CDR3 DNA: TGTGCCTCGGGACCCTGGGCCTACGAGCAGTACTTC.